The 13 T cell receptor beta chains given below trace back to one sample, sequenced in a study of beta chain features in type 1 diabetes. Expressed TCRB transcripts were sequenced after all isolated RNA was converted to cDNA. Repertoires were generated with immunoSEQ multiplex PCR, while TCRdb's copy carries only in-frame clones and drops some. The data hold over 200,000 clones, with about a tenth observed a single time. These receptors have no identified antigens. Study observations and caveats: In all four CD4+ subsets, TCRB CDR3 length was significantly, moderately reduced in type 1 diabetes.

Sequenced material: naive CD4+ T cells from blood. The receptors come from a man aged 25-45 years with type 1 diabetes.

The V and J genes are TRBV19 and TRBJ2-5, with TRBD2 as a possible D gene (6 bases). Deletions cut 6 bases from V and 4 bases from J, with 15 bases between. Looked up from germline, CDR1 is LNHDA and CDR2 is SQIVND (reference sequence). The CDR3 spans 14 residues. The CDR3: CASREGGVGETQYF. Written as DNA, the CDR3 is TGTGCCAGTAGGGAGGGAGGTGTAGGAGAGACCCAGTACTTC.

This chain uses TRBV11-2 with TRBJ1-1; D not resolved. Germline V CDR1 and CDR2: SGHAT, FQNNGV. The CDR3 consists of 13 residues. Trimming took 2 bases from V and 0 from J, leaving 4 bases between them. The CDR3 spells CASSLQVNTEAFF. CDR3 nucleotide sequence: TGTGCCAGCAGCTTACAGGTGAACACTGAAGCTTTCTTT. The whole variable domain, remainder taken from reference TRBV11-2 and TRBJ1-1, is EAGVAQSPRYKIIEKRQSVAFWCNPISGHATLYWYQQILGQGPKLLIQFQNNGVVDDSQLPKDRFSAERLKGVDSTLKIQPAKLEDSAVYLCASSLQVNTEAFFGQGTRLTVV.

This clone has just a few counts. The chain uses TRBV4-1 and TRBJ2-1; the D gene is possibly TRBD2 (5 bases). This CDR3 spans 15 amino acids. With 4 bases removed from V and 1 base from J, the gap between germline ends came to 11 bases. CDR1 and CDR2 from the germline V gene are MGHRA and YSYEKL. The CDR3 bases are TGCGCCAGCAGCCTACTGGGAGCATCCTACAATGAGCAGTTCTTC. Its translation: CASSLLGASYNEQFF.

The J gene is TRBJ2-4, the V gene TRBV6-1, with 9 bases identical to TRBD2. The CDR3 has 15 amino acids. Germline loops: CDR1 MNHNS, CDR2 SASEGT. V lost 2 bases to trimming and J lost 6 bases; unmatched junction nucleotides: 5. The CDR3 coding sequence is TGTGCCAGCAGTGAACCAGCGGGGGGCGGAAACATTCAGTACTTC. Amino acid sequence: CASSEPAGGGNIQYF.

V and J are TRBV2 and TRBJ1-4, with TRBD1 identical over 9 bases. This CDR3 is built from 14 residues. The germline CDR1 and CDR2 sequences are SNHLY and FYNNEI. V was clipped by 9 bases and J by 7 bases; unmatched bases: 9. The DNA for the CDR3 is TGTGCCAGTACTGGACAGGGGCGAAGTGAAAAACTGTTTTTT. Protein: CASTGQGRSEKLFF.

This clone was counted only a few times. The CDR3 bases are TGTGCCTGGAGTGTAAGACAACGCGAGCAGTACTTC. It yields the protein CAWSVRQREQYF. V usage is TRBV30 and J usage is TRBJ2-7; D gene uncertain. V was cut by 0 bases and J by 6 bases, with 9 bases left in between. CDR3 size: 12 residues. Per germline, CDR1 GTSNPN and CDR2 SVGIG (reference sequence).

V gene TRBV30 combines with J gene TRBJ2-6; a weak D match, TRBD2 (5 bases). Trimming left V 3 bases short and J 4 bases short, with 7 bases between. CDR3 length: 13 residues. Germline V gives CDR1 GTSNPN, CDR2 SVGIG (reference sequence). CDR3 region: CAWREAGANVLTF. The CDR3 DNA reads TGTGCCTGGAGGGAGGCCGGGGCCAACGTCCTGACTTTC.

This clone was detected a few times. V and J are TRBV7-2 and TRBJ1-2; unclear D gene. The germline V and J ends were trimmed by 4 bases and 4 bases, with 10 bases remaining between them. The V gene's germline CDR1 is SGHTA and CDR2 FQGNSA. This CDR3 has 13 residues. The CDR3 nucleotides are TGTGCCAGCAGCTCCATTCGGGGCTATGGCTACACCTTC. Its protein product is CASSSIRGYGYTF.

The genes are TRBV30 and TRBJ2-1, with D tentatively TRBD2 (5 bases). The CDR3 has 11 residues. The V and J ends lost 2 bases and 9 bases respectively, with 8 bases between them. Germline assignment: CDR1 GTSNPN and CDR2 SVGIG (reference sequence). The CDR3 is CAWSKLVEQFF. CDR3 nucleotides: TGTGCCTGGAGTAAACTAGTTGAGCAGTTCTTC.

The table lists this clone with a few counts. This sample includes further DNA sequences coding for the same CDR3. The chain couples TRBV19 to TRBJ2-2; D is unclear. The V gene lost 2 bases and the J gene lost 1 base, with 5 bases spanning the gap. Germline values: CDR1 LNHDA, CDR2 SQIVND (reference sequence). The CDR3 runs to 14 residues. The CDR3 DNA reads as TGTGCCAGTAGTATACGAGGGAACACCGGGGAGCTGTTTTTT. As protein: CASSIRGNTGELFF.

There are a few counts of this clone. The V call is TRBV7-3, the J call TRBJ2-5; TRBD2 agrees at 7 bases. This CDR3 region has 15 residues. The trim removed 0 bases at V and 1 base at J, leaving 2 bases unmatched. Per germline, CDR1 SGHTA and CDR2 FQGTGA. The CDR3 coding sequence is TGTGCCAGCAGCTTAACTAGCGGGCCCCAAGAGACCCAGTACTTC. It is translated as CASSLTSGPQETQYF.

This chain links TRBV30 with TRBJ1-4; D is perhaps TRBD1 (6 bases). The CDR3 extends over 16 amino acids. The V gene lost 2 bases and the J gene lost 5 bases, with 18 bases spanning the gap. Looked up from germline, CDR1 is GTSNPN and CDR2 is SVGIG (reference sequence). CDR3 loop: CAWSPGVGTRNEKLFF. The CDR3 DNA follows: TGTGCCTGGAGTCCAGGTGTTGGGACAAGGAATGAAAAACTGTTTTTT.

This clone was detected a few times. V is TRBV29-1 and J is TRBJ2-3; D might be TRBD2 (5 bases). Between the trimmed V and J ends, which lost 4 bases and 4 bases, there was a span of 9 bases. Germline V gene lookup returns CDR1 SQVTM and CDR2 ANQGSEA. The CDR3 totals 12 residues. The CDR3 region is CSVGTPSDTQYF. In DNA form, the CDR3 reads TGCAGCGTTGGGACTCCTTCAGATACGCAGTATTTT.